This T cell receptor (beta chain) originates from a study of blood T cell repertoires in COVID-19. In the study overall: Sites in the United States, Italy and Spain provided acute and convalescent COVID-19 samples. PBMCs, B-cell-depleted T cells, or T cells provided the cDNA or gDNA that made up the material.

How the authors handled the data: Estimated nucleated cell counts came from reference gene primer amplification. Profiled with immunoSEQ multiplex PCR; TCRdb holds only in-frame clones, not every one. Clone size and V and J calls were adopted from that table, with D and trimming inferred from the DNA. The data hold 97,000 or so clones, with more than 65% observed a single time. Looked up from germline, CDR1 is SGHDT and CDR2 is YYEEEE. The CDR3 extends over 14 amino acids. The junction had 2 bases not matched to a gene; V was cut back by 4 bases and J by 3 bases. The V call is TRBV5-6, the J call TRBJ2-1; 9 positions match TRBD2. Sequencing was performed on peripheral blood. This TCR was sampled from a woman at least 80 years old with active or convalescent COVID-19. CDR3 in amino acids: CASSETSGYNEQFF. In nucleotides, the CDR3 is TGTGCCAGCAGCGAGACTAGCGGCTACAATGAGCAGTTCTTC.